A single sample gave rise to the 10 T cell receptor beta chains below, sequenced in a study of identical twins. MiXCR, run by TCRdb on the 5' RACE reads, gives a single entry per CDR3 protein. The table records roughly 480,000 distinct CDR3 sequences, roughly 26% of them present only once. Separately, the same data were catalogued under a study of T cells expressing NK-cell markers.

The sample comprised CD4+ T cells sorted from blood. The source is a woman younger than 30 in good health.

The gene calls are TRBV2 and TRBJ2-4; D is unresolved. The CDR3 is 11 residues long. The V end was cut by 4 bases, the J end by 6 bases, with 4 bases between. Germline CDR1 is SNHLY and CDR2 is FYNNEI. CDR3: CASSVRNIQYF. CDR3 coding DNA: TGTGCCAGCAGTGTCAGAAACATTCAGTACTTC.

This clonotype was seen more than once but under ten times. CDR3 residues: CASSLQQRETQYF. The CDR3 bases are TGTGCCAGCAGTTTACAGCAAAGGGAGACCCAGTACTTC. The V call is TRBV12-3 or TRBV12-4, the J call TRBJ2-5; D gene ambiguous. V dropped 2 bases and J dropped 5 bases, with 9 bases sitting between them. The CDR3 loop spans 13 amino acids.

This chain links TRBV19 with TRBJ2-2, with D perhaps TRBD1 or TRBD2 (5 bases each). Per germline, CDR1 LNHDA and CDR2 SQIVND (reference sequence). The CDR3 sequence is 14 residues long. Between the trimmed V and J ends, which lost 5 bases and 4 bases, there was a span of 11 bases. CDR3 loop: CASSATGGTGELFF. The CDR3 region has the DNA TGTGCCAGTAGTGCCACAGGAGGCACCGGGGAGCTGTTTTTT.

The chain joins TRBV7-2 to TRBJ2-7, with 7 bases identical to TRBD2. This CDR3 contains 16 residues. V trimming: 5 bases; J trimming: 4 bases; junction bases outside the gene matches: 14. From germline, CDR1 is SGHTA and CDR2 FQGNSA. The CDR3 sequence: CASSAGGTIRSYEQYF. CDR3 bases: TGTGCCAGCAGCGCCGGCGGGACTATACGATCTTACGAGCAGTACTTC.

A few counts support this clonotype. For the CDR3, the DNA is TGTGCCAGCAGCCAAGACTGGGGAGGACAGTACTTC. This gives the protein CASSQDWGGQYF. The chain carries TRBV14 and TRBJ2-7, with a weak D call TRBD2 (6 bases). The CDR3 is 12 residues long. The ends were cut back, 0 bases at V and 10 bases at J, with 10 bases in the middle. Germline CDR1 SGHDN, CDR2 FVKESK.

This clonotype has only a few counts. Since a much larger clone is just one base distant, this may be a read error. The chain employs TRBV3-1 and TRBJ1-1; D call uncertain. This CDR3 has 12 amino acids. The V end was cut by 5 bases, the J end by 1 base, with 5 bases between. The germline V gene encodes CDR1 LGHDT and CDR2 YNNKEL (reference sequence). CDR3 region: CASSLKNTEAFF. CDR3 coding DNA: TGTGCCAGCAGCTTAAAGAACACTGAAGCTTTCTTT. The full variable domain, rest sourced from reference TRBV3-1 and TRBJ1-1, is DTAVSQTPKYLVTQMGNDKSIKCEQNLGHDTMYWYKQDSKKFLKIMFSYNNKELIINETVPNRFSPKSPDKAHLNLHINSLELGDSAVYFCASSLKNTEAFFGQGTRLTVV.

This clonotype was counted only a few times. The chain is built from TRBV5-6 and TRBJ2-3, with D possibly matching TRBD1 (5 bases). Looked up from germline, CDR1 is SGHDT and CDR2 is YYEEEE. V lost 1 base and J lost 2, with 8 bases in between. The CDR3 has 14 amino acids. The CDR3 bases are TGTGCCAGCAGCTTGAGACAGATCACAGATACGCAGTATTTT. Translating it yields CASSLRQITDTQYF.

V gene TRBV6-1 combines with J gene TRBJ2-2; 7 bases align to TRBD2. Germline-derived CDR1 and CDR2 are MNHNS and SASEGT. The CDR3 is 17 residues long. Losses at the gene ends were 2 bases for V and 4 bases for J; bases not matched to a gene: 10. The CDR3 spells CASSESGLADPTGELFF. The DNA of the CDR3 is TGTGCCAGCAGTGAATCTGGGCTAGCGGACCCCACCGGGGAGCTGTTTTTT.

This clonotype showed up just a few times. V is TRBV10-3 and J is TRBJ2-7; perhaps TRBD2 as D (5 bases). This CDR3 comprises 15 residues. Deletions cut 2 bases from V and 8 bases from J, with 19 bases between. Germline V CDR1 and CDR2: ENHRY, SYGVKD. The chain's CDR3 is CAISEPSLSGSKQYF. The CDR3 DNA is TGTGCCATCAGTGAGCCGTCCCTATCGGGGTCGAAGCAGTACTTC.

The CDR3 DNA sequence: TGTGCCGGAGGTTTGGCCAAAAACATTCAGTACTTC. It specifies CAGGLAKNIQYF. This sequence joins TRBV2 and TRBJ2-4, with a weak D call TRBD2 (5 bases). Germline assignment: CDR1 SNHLY and CDR2 FYNNEI. Trimming took off 11 bases at V and 1 base at J, with 9 bases between the two ends. The CDR3 extends over 12 amino acids.